Sequencing of this T cell receptor (beta chain) was carried out in a study of cytomegalovirus exposure and HLA in healthy donors. Findings of the study overall: A classifier reportedly called cytomegalovirus status with high sensitivity and specificity. In vitro experiments confirmed that a few CMV-associated chains were specific for CMV antigens.

The donors were part of the roughly 120-subject validation cohort, which stood apart from the approximately 670-subject first cohort. The CDR3 runs 16 residues. V lost 5 bases and J lost 2, with 16 bases in between. The germline gives CDR1 LNHNV, CDR2 YYDKDF (reference sequence). In regard to this clone: No antigen is known for it.

Measured with immunoSEQ multiplex PCR; TCRdb has only the in-frame clones, and not every one. The table shows about 130,000 clones, with about 91% occurring only once. The sequence was collected from a woman younger than 30 in good health and CMV-seropositive. This sequence joins TRBV15 and TRBJ1-5, with TRBD1 as a possible D gene (5 bases). Sequencing input: PBMCs. CDR3 DNA sequence: TGTGCCACCAGCCCCCGGGGGGGATTTGGCAATCAGCCCCAGCATTTT. It specifies CATSPRGGFGNQPQHF. Supplemented by reference TRBV15 and TRBJ1-5, the full variable domain reads DAMVIQNPRYQVTQFGKPVTLSCSQTLNHNVMYWYQQKSSQAPKLLFHYYDKDFNNEADTPDNFQSRRPNTSFCFLDIRSPGLGDTAMYLCATSPRGGFGNQPQHFGDGTRLSIL.